This T cell receptor beta chain appears in the sequencing data of a study of monozygotic twins with inflammatory bowel disease. The CDR3 consists of 13 residues. From germline, CDR1 is SGHVS and CDR2 FNYEAQ. The template switching step added UMIs that contained a 6-nucleotide sample barcode. TCRdb re-called the 5' RACE reads; every CDR3 protein appears as one record, without DNA. The repertoire table contains about 210,000 distinct CDR3 sequences. Whole blood, unsorted for T cells, was the source of total RNA. The rearrangement joins TRBV7-6 to TRBJ1-1; TCRdb picks TRBD1, but there is no DNA to check that call. The receptor was derived from a human donor with ulcerative colitis or Crohn's disease, or a healthy co-twin of an affected twin (not recorded which). Material for sequencing was blood. CDR3 protein: CASSLSGGAEAFF.